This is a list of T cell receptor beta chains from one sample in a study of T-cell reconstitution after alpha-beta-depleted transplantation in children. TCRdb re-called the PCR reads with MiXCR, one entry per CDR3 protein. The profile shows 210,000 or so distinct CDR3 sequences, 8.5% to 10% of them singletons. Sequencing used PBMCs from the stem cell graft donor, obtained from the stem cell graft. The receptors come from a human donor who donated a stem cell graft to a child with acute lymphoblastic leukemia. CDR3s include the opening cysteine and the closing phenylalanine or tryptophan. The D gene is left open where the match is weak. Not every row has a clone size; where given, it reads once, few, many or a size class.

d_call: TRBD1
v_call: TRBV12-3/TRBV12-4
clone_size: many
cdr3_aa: CASRTGPSGANVLTF

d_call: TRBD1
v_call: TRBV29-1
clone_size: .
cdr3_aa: CSGNRGMNTEAFF

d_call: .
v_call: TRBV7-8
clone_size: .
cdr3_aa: CASSRDPTPDTQYF

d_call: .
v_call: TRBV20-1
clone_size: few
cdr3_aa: CSVQTNTGELFF

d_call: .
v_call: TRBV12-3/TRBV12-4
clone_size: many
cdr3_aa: CASSPTGTRDEKLFF

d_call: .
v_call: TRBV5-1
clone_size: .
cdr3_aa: CASSKGGSGQETQYF

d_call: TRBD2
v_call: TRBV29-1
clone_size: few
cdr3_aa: CSVVGSGGRNTQYF

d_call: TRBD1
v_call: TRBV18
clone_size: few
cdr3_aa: CASSYKTGPQPTSIGLGWDTQYF

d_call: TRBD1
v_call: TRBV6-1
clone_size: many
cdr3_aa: CASRIIRDRVNYGYTF

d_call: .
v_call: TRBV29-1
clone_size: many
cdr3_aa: CSVVTGTVYEQYF

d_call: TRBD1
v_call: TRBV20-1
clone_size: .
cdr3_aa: CSVIGQGQYEQYF

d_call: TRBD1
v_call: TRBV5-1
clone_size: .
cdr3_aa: CASSLWDREAGNTIYF

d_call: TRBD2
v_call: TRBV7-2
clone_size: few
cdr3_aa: CASSLRGGAGYNEQFF

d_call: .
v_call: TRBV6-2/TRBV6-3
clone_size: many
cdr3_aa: CASSPLGTTPSGANVLTF

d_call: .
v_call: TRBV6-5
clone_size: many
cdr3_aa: CASSYSGDASQPQHF

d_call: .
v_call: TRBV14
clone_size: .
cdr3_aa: CASSYFGTYNEQFF

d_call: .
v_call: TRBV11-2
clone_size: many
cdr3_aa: CASSFKGEETQYF

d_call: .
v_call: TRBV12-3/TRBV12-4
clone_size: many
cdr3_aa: CASASFETQYF

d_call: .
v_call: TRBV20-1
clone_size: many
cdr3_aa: CSARHRQRYTEAFF

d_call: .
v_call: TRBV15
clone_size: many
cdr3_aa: CATSRDRGGSYEQYF

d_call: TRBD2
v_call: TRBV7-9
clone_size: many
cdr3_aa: CASSPPGRGIYNEQFF

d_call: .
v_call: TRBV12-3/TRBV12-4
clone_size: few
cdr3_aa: CASSWDNQPQHF

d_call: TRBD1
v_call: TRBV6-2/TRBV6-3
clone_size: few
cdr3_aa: CASSIQGALSYEQYF

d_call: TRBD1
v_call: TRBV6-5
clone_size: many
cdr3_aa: CASSYRFFDRVYEQYF

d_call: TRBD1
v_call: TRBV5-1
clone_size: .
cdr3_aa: CASSLKRSGGYQETQYF

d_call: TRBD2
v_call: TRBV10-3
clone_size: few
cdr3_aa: CAILAGEDSLPLATDTQYF

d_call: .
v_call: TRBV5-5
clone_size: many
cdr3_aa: CASSFVHTEAFF

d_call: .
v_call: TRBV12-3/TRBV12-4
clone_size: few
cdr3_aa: CASSPGERNYGYTF

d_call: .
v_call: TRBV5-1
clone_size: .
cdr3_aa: CASSLDEFGETQYF

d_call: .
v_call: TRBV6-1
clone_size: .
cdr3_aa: CASSERGARTGELFF

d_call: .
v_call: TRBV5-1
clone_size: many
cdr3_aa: CASSLPGSGTGELFF

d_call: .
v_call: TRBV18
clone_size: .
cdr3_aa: CASSLPSQETQYF

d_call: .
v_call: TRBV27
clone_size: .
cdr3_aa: CASSLQEGGSPLHF

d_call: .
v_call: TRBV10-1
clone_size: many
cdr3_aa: CASSEGQGSSYEQYF

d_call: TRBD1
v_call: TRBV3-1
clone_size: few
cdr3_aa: CASSPSPTGVVTEYF

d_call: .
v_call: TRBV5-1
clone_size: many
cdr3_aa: CASSAAPAGSAEAFF

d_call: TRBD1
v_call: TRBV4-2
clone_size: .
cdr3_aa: CASSPTGAGVWAKNIQYF

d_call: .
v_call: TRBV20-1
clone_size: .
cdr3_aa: CSARLAGERLSIQYF

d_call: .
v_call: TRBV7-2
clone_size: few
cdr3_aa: CASSDPGPRYNSPLHF

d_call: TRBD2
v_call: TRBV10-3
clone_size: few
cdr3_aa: CAISGGLAGYSSYEQYF

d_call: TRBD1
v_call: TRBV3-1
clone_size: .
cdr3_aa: CASTKQGPWTPLHF

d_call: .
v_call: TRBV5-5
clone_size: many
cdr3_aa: CASSSDKGNEKLFF

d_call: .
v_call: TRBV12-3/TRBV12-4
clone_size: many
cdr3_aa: CASSLRGNTEAFF

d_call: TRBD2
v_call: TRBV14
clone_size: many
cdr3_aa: CASSPLAGVNNEQFF

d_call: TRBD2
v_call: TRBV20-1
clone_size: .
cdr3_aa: CCARPPGRGGASGTGELFF

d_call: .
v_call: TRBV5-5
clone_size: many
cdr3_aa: CASSRQPLTDTEAFF

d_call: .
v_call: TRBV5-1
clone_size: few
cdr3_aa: CASSSWGGWDETEAFF

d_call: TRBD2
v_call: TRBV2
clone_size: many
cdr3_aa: CASSDSGAGANVLTF

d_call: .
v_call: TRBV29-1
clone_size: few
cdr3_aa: CSVGLGVLQETQYF

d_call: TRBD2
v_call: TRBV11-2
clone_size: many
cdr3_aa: CASSSTPSGGSYNEQFF

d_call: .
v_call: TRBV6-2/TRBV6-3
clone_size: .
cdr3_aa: CASSYPKQGRNEQFF

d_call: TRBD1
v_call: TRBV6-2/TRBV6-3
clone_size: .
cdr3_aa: CASSTTGGGQPQHF

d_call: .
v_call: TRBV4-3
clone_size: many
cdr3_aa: CASSQTGHGYTF